The rows below give T cell receptor beta chains drawn from one sample of a study of cytomegalovirus exposure and HLA in healthy donors. Profiled with immunoSEQ multiplex PCR; TCRdb holds only in-frame clones, not every one. The sample shows approximately 170,000 clones, roughly four fifths of them seen only once. The sequenced sample consisted of PBMCs. The receptors were sampled from a man aged 40-49 years in good health and CMV-seronegative. CDR3s include the opening cysteine and the closing phenylalanine or tryptophan. Fields, in order: CDR3 protein, CDR3 DNA, clone size, V gene, D gene, J gene. The D gene is left open where the match is weak. The size field is filled for only some rows; it gives once, few, many or a size class.

CASSILTTGPHEQYF | TGTGCCAGTAGTATTCTTACGACAGGGCCCCACGAGCAGTACTTC | few | TRBV19 | TRBD1 | TRBJ2-7
CASSAGGRMNTEAFF | TGTGCCAGCAGCGCCGGAGGGCGGATGAACACTGAAGCTTTCTTT | NA | TRBV5-4 | NA | TRBJ1-1
CASSGLVNLAKNIQYF | TGTGCCAGCAGTGGACTAGTTAACTTAGCCAAAAACATTCAGTACTTC | NA | TRBV2 | NA | TRBJ2-4
CASSSSGRDNEQFF | TGTGCCAGCAGCTCTAGCGGGAGGGACAATGAGCAGTTCTTC | NA | TRBV9 | TRBD2 | TRBJ2-1
CASSARDGGREKLFF | TGTGCCAGCAGTGCGCGGGACGGTGGAAGGGAAAAACTGTTTTTT | NA | TRBV6-1 | NA | TRBJ1-4
CASSLRGYTDTQYF | TGTGCCAGCAGCTTAAGGGGGTACACAGATACGCAGTATTTT | NA | TRBV7-2 | NA | TRBJ2-3
CASSPQGLSGQPQHF | TGTGCCAGCAGTCCACAGGGTTTGAGTGGTCAGCCCCAGCATTTT | NA | TRBV6-5 | NA | TRBJ1-5
CAGSNPGTGVGYTF | TGTGCCGGCAGTAACCCTGGGACAGGGGTCGGCTACACCTTC | NA | TRBV28 | TRBD1 | TRBJ1-2
CASSGVEGATYNEQFF | TGTGCCAGCAGCGGGGTTGAGGGGGCTACTTACAATGAGCAGTTCTTC | once | TRBV2 | TRBD1 | TRBJ2-1
CAGIQGNGRETQYF | TGTGCCGGGATACAGGGGAACGGCAGAGAGACCCAGTACTTC | NA | TRBV19 | TRBD1 | TRBJ2-5
CASSLGTAEKLFF | TGCGCCAGCAGCCTAGGGACAGCTGAAAAACTGTTTTTT | NA | TRBV5-1 | TRBD1 | TRBJ1-4
CSSSGGARGQPQHF | TGTTCCAGCAGCGGGGGGGCACGGGGTCAGCCCCAGCATTTT | NA | TRBV7-9 | NA | TRBJ1-5
CATSRDGTGGNEQFF | TGTGCCACCAGCAGAGACGGGACAGGGGGTAATGAGCAGTTCTTC | NA | TRBV15 | TRBD1 | TRBJ2-1
CASHEGQGGLGAYEQYF | TGTGCCAGCCACGAGGGACAGGGAGGTCTAGGGGCCTACGAGCAGTACTTC | NA | TRBV27 | TRBD1 | TRBJ2-7
CASSLNRGREETQYF | TGTGCCAGCAGTCTCAACAGGGGGCGAGAGGAGACCCAGTACTTC | NA | TRBV7-2 | TRBD1 | TRBJ2-5
CASSLGLSRGELFF | TGTGCCAGCAGCTTGGGACTATCCAGGGGGGAGCTGTTTTTT | NA | TRBV7-2 | TRBD2 | TRBJ2-2
CASSIGASGTYEQYF | TGTGCCAGTAGTATAGGGGCTAGCGGAACCTACGAGCAGTACTTC | NA | TRBV19 | TRBD2 | TRBJ2-7
CAWSPGDRDGYTF | TGTGCCTGGAGTCCCGGGGACAGGGATGGCTACACCTTC | NA | TRBV30 | TRBD1 | TRBJ1-2
CASSLLVREAFF | TGTGCCAGCAGTTTATTAGTCAGGGAAGCTTTCTTT | NA | TRBV28 | NA | TRBJ1-1
CASSLERAGANGLTF | TGTGCCAGCAGCTTAGAGCGGGCTGGGGCCAACGGCCTGACTTTC | NA | TRBV7-9 | NA | TRBJ2-6
CASSLNPGQGNEQFF | TGTGCCAGCAGCTTGAACCCGGGACAGGGCAATGAGCAGTTCTTC | NA | TRBV11-2 | TRBD1 | TRBJ2-1
CASSQTGGNTEAFF | TGTGCCAGCAGCCAAACAGGGGGGAACACTGAAGCTTTCTTT | few | TRBV7-8 | TRBD1 | TRBJ1-1
CATSRALAGENEQFF | TGTGCCACCAGCAGAGCCCTAGCGGGAGAGAATGAGCAGTTCTTC | few | TRBV15 | TRBD2 | TRBJ2-1
CASSLAVRAGGLETQYF | TGTGCCAGCAGCTTAGCGGTACGAGCGGGAGGGCTGGAGACCCAGTACTTC | NA | TRBV7-9 | TRBD2 | TRBJ2-5
CASSETANSYNEQFF | TGTGCCAGCAGTGAGACAGCCAACAGCTACAATGAGCAGTTCTTC | NA | TRBV6-1 | NA | TRBJ2-1
CASSLETDTQYF | TGTGCCAGCAGCCTAGAGACAGATACGCAGTATTTT | NA | TRBV28 | NA | TRBJ2-3
CASSTTGGRMNTEAFF | TGTGCCAGTAGTACCACAGGGGGCCGGATGAACACTGAAGCTTTCTTT | NA | TRBV19 | TRBD1 | TRBJ1-1
CASSLAGGVVSNYNEQFF | TGTGCCAGCAGCTTGGCAGGGGGAGTCGTATCAAACTACAATGAGCAGTTCTTC | NA | TRBV5-6 | TRBD1 | TRBJ2-1
CASSLAAEEGTEAFF | TGCGCCAGCAGCTTGGCCGCTGAGGAGGGCACTGAAGCTTTCTTT | NA | TRBV5-1 | NA | TRBJ1-1
CASSANSGTSSRGTQYF | TGTGCCAGCAGTGCCAACTCCGGGACTAGCTCACGGGGGACCCAGTACTTC | NA | TRBV6-1 | TRBD2 | TRBJ2-5
CASNLAGRETQYF | TGTGCCAGCAACCTAGCGGGACGAGAGACCCAGTACTTC | NA | TRBV5-4 | TRBD2 | TRBJ2-5
CASSGQMGTDTQYF | TGCGCCAGCAGCGGACAGATGGGCACAGATACGCAGTATTTT | NA | TRBV5-1 | NA | TRBJ2-3
CASSPLRTSRTGELFF | TGTGCCAGCAGCCCCCTCAGGACTAGCAGAACCGGGGAGCTGTTTTTT | NA | TRBV11-2 | TRBD2 | TRBJ2-2
CASSPLGDYGEQYF | TGTGCCAGCAGTCCACTTGGCGACTATGGCGAGCAGTACTTC | NA | TRBV27 | NA | TRBJ2-7
CASIAGETTDTQYF | TGCGCCAGCATAGCGGGAGAAACGACAGATACGCAGTATTTT | NA | TRBV5-1 | TRBD2 | TRBJ2-3